The entry below gives a single TCR beta chain sequence along with its context. Participants, roughly 18 to 90 years old, spanned under 30 US areas. Participants were placed into cohorts based on the clinical history they reported. In the study's own analysis: Amplifying reference gene primers gave estimates of nucleated cell counts. Sequenced by immunoSEQ multiplex PCR; TCRdb stores in-frame clones only, minus some. V, J and clone size reflect that table, while D and trimming were determined from the DNA. The profile covers hundreds of thousands of clones, with roughly nine tenths appearing a single time and roughly 1.1% taken by the ten largest. This entry comes from a study of blood T cell repertoires in COVID-19. V shed 7 bases and J shed 9 bases, with 10 bases lying between them. CDR3 length: 11 amino acids. Germline lookup yields CDR1 LNHDA and CDR2 SQIVND (reference sequence).

The sequence derives from a young man who had recovered from COVID-19. The specimen sequenced was PBMCs or T cells enriched from blood (not recorded which). The gene calls are TRBV19 and TRBJ1-5; D ambiguous. CDR3 nucleotide sequence: TGTGCCAGTACTAGTGCGGGGCCCCAGCATTTT. This codes for CASTSAGPQHF.